Given below is one T cell receptor (beta chain) in context. This sample was included in a study of shared clonotypes between healthy human individuals. Some clones are missing from TCRdb's copy, which holds only in-frame ones; the method was immunoSEQ multiplex PCR. The profile shows under 1,100,000 clones, around 82% of them singletons. The CDR3 sequence is 12 residues long. Germline-derived CDR1 and CDR2 are ENHRY and SYGVKD. The ends were cut back, 2 bases at V and 4 bases at J, with 5 bases in the middle. V and J are TRBV10-3 and TRBJ2-5; D is ambiguous. Sequencing was carried out using memory CD4+ T cells from PBMCs. Indicated subset: CD45RA-negative fraction. The sequence derives from a man aged 18 to 30 in good health. Some clones in this sample may be carry-over from other donors' samples. CDR3 sequence reads: CAISENAETQYF. The CDR3 DNA sequence: TGTGCCATCAGTGAGAATGCAGAGACCCAGTACTTC.